This is a list of T cell receptor beta chains from one sample in a study of cytomegalovirus exposure and HLA in healthy donors. Using immunoSEQ multiplex PCR, the repertoire was profiled, and TCRdb retains in-frame clones only, with some absent. Here the sample spans fewer than 95,000 clones, over 55% being singletons. Sequenced material: PBMCs. The source of these receptors is a woman aged 50 to 60 in good health and CMV-seropositive. Both conserved end residues are part of each CDR3. A D gene is named only where the DNA matches it firmly. Where a row states a size, it is once, few, many or the class of an expanded clone; other rows omit it.

abundance: -; d_gene: TRBD1; len: 14; v_gene: TRBV5-6; j_gene: TRBJ1-1; CDR3nt: TGTGCCAGCAGCTTCGGGACAGCCAACACTGAAGCTTTCTTT; CDR3aa: CASSFGTANTEAFF
abundance: few; d_gene: TRBD2; len: 13; v_gene: TRBV9; j_gene: TRBJ2-1; CDR3nt: TGTGCCAGCAGCCCCGGGGGGATTAATGAGCAGTTCTTC; CDR3aa: CASSPGGINEQFF
abundance: -; d_gene: -; len: 15; v_gene: TRBV5-1; j_gene: TRBJ2-7; CDR3nt: TGCGCCAGCAGCCCCGTTTCGGTACAGGGCTACGAGCAGTACTTC; CDR3aa: CASSPVSVQGYEQYF
abundance: -; d_gene: -; len: 12; v_gene: TRBV30; j_gene: TRBJ2-7; CDR3nt: TGTGCCTGGAGTGGTCCCCTCTACGAGCAGTACTTC; CDR3aa: CAWSGPLYEQYF
abundance: -; d_gene: TRBD2; len: 14; v_gene: TRBV5-4; j_gene: TRBJ2-1; CDR3nt: TGTGCCAGCGGGACCGGGACTAGGGGCAATGAGCAGTTCTTC; CDR3aa: CASGTGTRGNEQFF
abundance: -; d_gene: TRBD1; len: 19; v_gene: TRBV15; j_gene: TRBJ1-2; CDR3nt: TGTGCCACCAGCAGAGATCTTGGGACACTTCCCGGGACAGGGAACGGCTACACCTTC; CDR3aa: CATSRDLGTLPGTGNGYTF
abundance: -; d_gene: TRBD1; len: 14; v_gene: TRBV7-2; j_gene: TRBJ1-4; CDR3nt: TGTGCCAGCAGTCGACAGGGTCGTGATGAAAAACTGTTTTTT; CDR3aa: CASSRQGRDEKLFF
abundance: -; d_gene: -; len: 12; v_gene: TRBV10-2; j_gene: TRBJ1-5; CDR3nt: TGCGCCAGCAGTGAGTCGGCAGGGCCCCAGCATTTT; CDR3aa: CASSESAGPQHF
abundance: -; d_gene: -; len: 13; v_gene: TRBV2; j_gene: TRBJ1-5; CDR3nt: TGTGCCACCCAGACGGACAGAAATCAGCCCCAGCATTTT; CDR3aa: CATQTDRNQPQHF
abundance: -; d_gene: -; len: 13; v_gene: TRBV7-2; j_gene: TRBJ2-5; CDR3nt: TGTGCCAGCAGCAGAGAGAGACAAGAGACCCAGTACTTC; CDR3aa: CASSRERQETQYF
abundance: -; d_gene: -; len: 16; v_gene: TRBV27; j_gene: TRBJ2-4; CDR3nt: TGTGCCAGCAGTTCCGACAGAAACCGTGCTAAAAACATTCAGTACTTC; CDR3aa: CASSSDRNRAKNIQYF
abundance: -; d_gene: TRBD2; len: 16; v_gene: TRBV12-5; j_gene: TRBJ2-1; CDR3nt: TGTGCTAGTGGTCCGGGGACTAGCGGCATATACAATGAGCAGTTCTTC; CDR3aa: CASGPGTSGIYNEQFF
abundance: -; d_gene: TRBD1; len: 16; v_gene: TRBV7-9; j_gene: TRBJ1-2; CDR3nt: TGTGCCAGCAGCTTTTCGGACAGGGGTGTTAACTATGGCTACACCTTC; CDR3aa: CASSFSDRGVNYGYTF
abundance: -; d_gene: TRBD1; len: 15; v_gene: TRBV7-9; j_gene: TRBJ1-1; CDR3nt: TGTGCCAGCAGCTCGAGGACAGGAGCTAACACTGAAGCTTTCTTT; CDR3aa: CASSSRTGANTEAFF
abundance: few; d_gene: TRBD1; len: 12; v_gene: TRBV29-1; j_gene: TRBJ2-7; CDR3nt: TGCAGCGGCCGGACAGGGATCGGCGAGCAGTACTTC; CDR3aa: CSGRTGIGEQYF
abundance: -; d_gene: TRBD1; len: 15; v_gene: TRBV28; j_gene: TRBJ2-7; CDR3nt: TGTGCCAGCAGTGATGGGACAGGGGGGTTCTACGAGCAGTACTTC; CDR3aa: CASSDGTGGFYEQYF
abundance: few; d_gene: -; len: 14; v_gene: TRBV28; j_gene: TRBJ1-5; CDR3nt: TGTGCCAGCAGTTTCGTGGTCTACAATCAGCCCCAGCATTTT; CDR3aa: CASSFVVYNQPQHF
abundance: -; d_gene: TRBD1; len: 14; v_gene: TRBV10-1; j_gene: TRBJ2-7; CDR3nt: TGCGCCAGCAGCGAGGGACAGGGGAGAAACGAGCAGTACTTC; CDR3aa: CASSEGQGRNEQYF
abundance: -; d_gene: -; len: 17; v_gene: TRBV9; j_gene: TRBJ2-3; CDR3nt: TGTGCCAGCAGCGGTGGGGGGGGCCCGAGGAGGGCAGATACGCAGTATTTT; CDR3aa: CASSGGGGPRRADTQYF
abundance: -; d_gene: -; len: 16; v_gene: TRBV6-5; j_gene: TRBJ1-3; CDR3nt: TGTGCCAGCAGTTACTCGACACGACAACCGGGATACACCATATATTTT; CDR3aa: CASSYSTRQPGYTIYF